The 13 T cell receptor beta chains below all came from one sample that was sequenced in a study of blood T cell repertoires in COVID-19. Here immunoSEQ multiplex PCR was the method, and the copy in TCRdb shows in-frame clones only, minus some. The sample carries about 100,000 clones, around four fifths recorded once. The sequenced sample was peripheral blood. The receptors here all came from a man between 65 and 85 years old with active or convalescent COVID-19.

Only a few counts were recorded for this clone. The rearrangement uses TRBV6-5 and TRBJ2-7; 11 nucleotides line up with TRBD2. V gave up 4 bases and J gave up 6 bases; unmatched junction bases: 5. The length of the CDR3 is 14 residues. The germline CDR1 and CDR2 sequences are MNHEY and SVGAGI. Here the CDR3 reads CASSSTSGKLEQYF. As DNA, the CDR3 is TGTGCCAGCAGTTCGACTAGCGGGAAGCTCGAGCAGTACTTC.

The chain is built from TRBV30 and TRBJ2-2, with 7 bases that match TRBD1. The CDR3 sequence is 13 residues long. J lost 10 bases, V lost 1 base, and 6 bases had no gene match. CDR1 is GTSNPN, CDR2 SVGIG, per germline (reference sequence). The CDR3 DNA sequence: TGTGCCTGGAGTGGACAGGGCATAGTGGAGCTGTTTTTT. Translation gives CAWSGQGIVELFF.

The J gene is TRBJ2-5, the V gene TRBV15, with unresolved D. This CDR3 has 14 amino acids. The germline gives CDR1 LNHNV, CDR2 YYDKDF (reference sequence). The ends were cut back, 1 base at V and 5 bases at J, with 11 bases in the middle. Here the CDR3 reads CATSRVEVSETQYF. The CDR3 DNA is TGTGCCACCAGCAGAGTAGAAGTATCGGAGACCCAGTACTTC.

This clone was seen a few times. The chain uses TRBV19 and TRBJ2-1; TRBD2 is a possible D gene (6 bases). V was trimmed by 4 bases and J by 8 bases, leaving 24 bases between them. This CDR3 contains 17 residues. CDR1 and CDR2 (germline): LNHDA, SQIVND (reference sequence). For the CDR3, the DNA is TGTGCCAGTAGTACCGGGACTTACAACCCAGTTTCGGATGAGCAGTTCTTC. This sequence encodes CASSTGTYNPVSDEQFF.

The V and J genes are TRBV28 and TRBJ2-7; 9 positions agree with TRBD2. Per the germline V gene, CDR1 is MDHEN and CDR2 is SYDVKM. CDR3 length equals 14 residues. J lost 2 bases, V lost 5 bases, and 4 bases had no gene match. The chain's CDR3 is CASSPAGGTYEQYF. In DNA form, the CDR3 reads TGTGCCAGCAGTCCAGCGGGGGGAACCTACGAGCAGTACTTC.

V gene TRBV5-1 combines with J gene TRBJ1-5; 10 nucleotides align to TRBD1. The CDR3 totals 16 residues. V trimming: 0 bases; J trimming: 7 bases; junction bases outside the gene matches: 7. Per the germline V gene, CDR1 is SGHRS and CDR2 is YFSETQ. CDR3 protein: CASSLDVTGGVQPQHF. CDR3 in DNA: TGCGCCAGCAGCTTGGATGTGACAGGGGGCGTACAGCCCCAGCATTTT.

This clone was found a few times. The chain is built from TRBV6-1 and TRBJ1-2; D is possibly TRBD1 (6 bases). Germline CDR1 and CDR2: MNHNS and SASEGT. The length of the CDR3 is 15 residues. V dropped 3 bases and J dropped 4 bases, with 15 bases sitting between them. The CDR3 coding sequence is TGTGCCAGCAGTGAGGGATTGGGGACAAGCTATGGCTACACCTTC. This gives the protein CASSEGLGTSYGYTF.

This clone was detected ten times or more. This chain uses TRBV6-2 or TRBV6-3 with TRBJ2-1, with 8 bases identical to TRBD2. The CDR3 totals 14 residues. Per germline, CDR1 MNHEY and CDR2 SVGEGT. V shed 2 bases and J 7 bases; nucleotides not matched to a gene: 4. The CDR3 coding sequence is TGTGCCAGCAGTTACGGGACTAGTGGGAATGAGCAGTTCTTC. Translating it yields CASSYGTSGNEQFF.

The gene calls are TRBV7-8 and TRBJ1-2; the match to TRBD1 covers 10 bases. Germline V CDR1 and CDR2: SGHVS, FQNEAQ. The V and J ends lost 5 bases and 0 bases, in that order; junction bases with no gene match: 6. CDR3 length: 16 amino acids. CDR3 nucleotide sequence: TGTGCCAGCAGCCTAAGACAGGGGGCAACTAACTATGGCTACACCTTC. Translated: CASSLRQGATNYGYTF.

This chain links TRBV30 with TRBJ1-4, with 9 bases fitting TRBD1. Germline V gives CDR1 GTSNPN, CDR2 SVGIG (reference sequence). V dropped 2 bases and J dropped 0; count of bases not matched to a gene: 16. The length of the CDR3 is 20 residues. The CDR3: CAWSSGPTGGIATTNEKLFF. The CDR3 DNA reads TGTGCCTGGAGTTCAGGCCCGACAGGGGGAATTGCTACAACTAATGAAAAACTGTTTTTT.

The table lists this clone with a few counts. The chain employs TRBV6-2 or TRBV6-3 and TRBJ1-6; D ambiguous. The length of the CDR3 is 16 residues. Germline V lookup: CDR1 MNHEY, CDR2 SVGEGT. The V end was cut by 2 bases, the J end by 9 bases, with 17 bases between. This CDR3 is CASSYGGNWESSPLHF. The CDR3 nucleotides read TGTGCCAGCAGTTACGGCGGTAATTGGGAGAGTTCACCCCTCCACTTT.

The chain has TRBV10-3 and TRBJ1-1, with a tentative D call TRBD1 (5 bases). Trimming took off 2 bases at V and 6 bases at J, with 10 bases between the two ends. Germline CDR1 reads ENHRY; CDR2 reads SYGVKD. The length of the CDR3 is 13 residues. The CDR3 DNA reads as TGTGCCATCAGTGAGAAGGGGATCGCTGAAGCTTTCTTT. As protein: CAISEKGIAEAFF.

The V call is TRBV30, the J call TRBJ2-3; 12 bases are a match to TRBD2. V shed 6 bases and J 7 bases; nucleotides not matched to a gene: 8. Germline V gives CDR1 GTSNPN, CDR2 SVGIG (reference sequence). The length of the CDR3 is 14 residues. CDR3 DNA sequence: TGTGCCTGTGCCGCGACTAGCGGGAGTTATACGCAGTATTTT. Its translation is CACAATSGSYTQYF.